A single T cell receptor (beta chain) is shown here with its context. Its antigen is not identified. These data are taken from a study of T cell responses to AZD1222 COVID-19 vaccine. Study results and limitations: Among the donors, most were white British and more were female, and clonal diversity was possibly underestimated. Researchers report vaccine-associated CD4 TCRs spanning spike, with dominance at 160-218 and 743-854. Epitopes outside B.1.351 and B.1.1.7 mutated regions reportedly drew nearly half of spike TCRs.

Method: immunoSEQ multiplex PCR; TCRdb's copy keeps in-frame clones and lacks some. The sample has 40,000 to 55,000 clones; about 90% are singletons. The trim removed 2 bases at V and 2 bases at J, leaving 6 bases unmatched. CDR3 length: 17 residues. Germline-derived CDR1 and CDR2 are SGHVS and FQNEAQ. This sequence originates from an adult who received the AZD1222 COVID-19 vaccine. The source material was peripheral blood, sampled 28 days after the second AZD1222 dose. V usage is TRBV7-8 and J usage is TRBJ2-1; 10 nucleotides align to TRBD2. CDR3 DNA sequence: TGTGCCAGCAGCTTAAGGAGGGGACTAGCGACCTACAATGAGCAGTTCTTC. It yields the protein CASSLRRGLATYNEQFF. The variable domain in full, with the rest retrieved from reference TRBV7-8 and TRBJ2-1, is GAGVSQSPRYKVAKRGQDVALRCDPISGHVSLFWYQQALGQGPEFLTYFQNEAQLDKSGLPSDRFFAERPEGSVSTLKIQRTQQEDSAVYLCASSLRRGLATYNEQFFGPGTRLTVL.